Listed here are 13 T cell receptor beta chains from one sample, sequenced in a study of blood T cell repertoires in COVID-19 (dated by TCRdb to 2020 to 2022). Library method: the immunoSEQ multiplex PCR assay. TCRdb re-hosts the immuneACCESS table, in-frame sequences only. Its copies lack some clones; in the studies checked, an unresolved V gene accounts for under half of them, and the cause for the rest is not known. This sample is represented by fewer than 350,000 clones; 80% to 90% of them were singletons. The ten top clones hold 3.5% to 4.5% of the sample. Sample: PBMCs or T cells enriched from blood (not recorded which). These TCRs come from a woman aged 40 to 55 with acute COVID-19.

The CDR3 coding sequence is TGTGCCAGCAGTTACTCCCCAGGGTCGGTGCAGTACTTC. Its translation: CASSYSPGSVQYF. This rearrangement joins TRBV6-5 to TRBJ2-4, with a weak D call TRBD1 (5 bases). There are 13 residues in the CDR3. With 0 bases removed from V and 13 bases from J, the gap between germline ends came to 13 bases. Germline V gene lookup returns CDR1 MNHEY and CDR2 SVGAGI.

The chain recombines TRBV12-3 or TRBV12-4 with TRBJ1-6; maybe TRBD1 (6 bases). The CDR3 runs 13 residues. Between the trimmed V and J ends, which lost 7 bases and 7 bases, there was a span of 11 bases. This chain's CDR3 is CASTAGVNSPLHF. In DNA, the CDR3 is TGTGCCAGCACCGCAGGGGTAAATTCACCCCTCCACTTT.

The chain employs TRBV18 and TRBJ2-7; 12 nucleotides line up with TRBD2. The ends lost 0 bases at V and 5 bases at J; junction bases unmatched: 5. CDR1 and CDR2 from the germline V gene are KGHSH and LQKENI. This CDR3 is built from 16 residues. In DNA, the CDR3 is TGTGCCAGCTCACCACCCCGACTAGCGGGAGCTCACGAGCAGTACTTC. Amino acid sequence: CASSPPRLAGAHEQYF.

The chain is built from TRBV3-1 (or the pseudogene TRBV3-2) and TRBJ2-5; 8 bases line up with TRBD1. The ends lost 5 bases at V and 4 bases at J; junction bases unmatched: 3. CDR3 size: 13 residues. Looked up from germline, CDR1 is LGHDT and CDR2 is YNNKEL (reference sequence). CDR3: CASSEQGVETQYF. The CDR3 DNA reads TGTGCCAGCAGCGAACAGGGGGTAGAGACCCAGTACTTC.

The gene calls are TRBV25-1 and TRBJ1-2, with a weak D call TRBD1 (5 bases). V was trimmed by 5 bases and J by 5 bases, leaving 15 bases between them. CDR3 length: 14 residues. CDR1 and CDR2 from the germline V gene are MGHDK and SYGVNS. This chain's CDR3 is CASSPVGGEYGYTF. CDR3 nucleotides: TGTGCCAGCAGTCCCGTGGGGGGAGAATATGGCTACACCTTC.

The genes are TRBV3-1 (or the pseudogene TRBV3-2) and TRBJ1-3, with 7 bases fitting TRBD1. Germline loops: CDR1 LGHDT, CDR2 YNNKEL (reference sequence). V shed 3 bases and J 2 bases; nucleotides not matched to a gene: 7. The CDR3 sequence is 16 residues long. Written as DNA, the CDR3 is TGTGCCAGCAGCCAGTCAGTGACAGGGACTGGAAACACCATATATTTT. Translating it yields CASSQSVTGTGNTIYF.

The rearrangement joins TRBV3-1 (or the pseudogene TRBV3-2) to TRBJ2-5; 7 bases map to TRBD2. This CDR3 comprises 16 residues. Trimming took 4 bases from V and 5 from J; bases not matched to a gene: 13. Germline values: CDR1 LGHDT, CDR2 YNNKEL (reference sequence). CDR3 region: CASSPGDRGLRETQYF. DNA for the CDR3: TGTGCCAGCAGCCCTGGGGATAGGGGACTACGGGAGACCCAGTACTTC.

This rearrangement joins TRBV20-1 to TRBJ2-7; the D gene is possibly TRBD2 (6 bases). Trimming stripped 3 bases from V and 5 bases from J, with 14 bases between. Germline V gene data show CDR1 as DFQATT and CDR2 as SNEGSKA (reference sequence). The CDR3 has 13 residues. The CDR3 DNA reads as TGCAGTGCTAGTGCGGGAAAAGGCAACGAGCAGTACTTC. Its protein product is CSASAGKGNEQYF.

The chain is built from TRBV19 and TRBJ2-1; 9 positions agree with TRBD2. V dropped 1 base and J dropped 8; count of bases not matched to a gene: 6. The CDR3 extends over 15 amino acids. Germline assignment: CDR1 LNHDA and CDR2 SQIVND (reference sequence). The CDR3 DNA is TGTGCCAGTAGTATAGCAGCCAGCGGGAGGTATGAGCAGTTCTTC. This gives the protein CASSIAASGRYEQFF.

This clone was picked up a small number of times. This chain joins TRBV20-1 and TRBJ2-1, with D perhaps TRBD1 (6 bases). Germline lookup yields CDR1 DFQATT and CDR2 SNEGSKA (reference sequence). The CDR3 is made up of 11 amino acids. V lost 5 bases and J lost 7, with 9 bases in between. The CDR3 protein is CSARQVNEQFF. The CDR3 DNA sequence: TGCAGTGCTCGACAGGTAAATGAGCAGTTCTTC.

The chain links TRBV4-1 to TRBJ1-5; tentatively, D is TRBD1 (6 bases). Germline values: CDR1 MGHRA, CDR2 YSYEKL. V was clipped by 1 base and J by 4 bases, with 20 bases between them. CDR3 length: 18 amino acids. CDR3 sequence reads: CASSQGGRGLASNQPQHF. The CDR3 nucleotides read TGCGCCAGCAGCCAAGGTGGCAGGGGATTAGCTTCAAATCAGCCCCAGCATTTT.

The chain is built from TRBV18 and TRBJ1-4, with TRBD1 as a possible D gene (5 bases). The CDR3 runs 16 residues. Germline CDR1 KGHSH, CDR2 LQKENI. The V and J ends lost 3 bases and 4 bases respectively, with 15 bases between them. CDR3 in amino acids: CASSPSAGHVNEKLFF. CDR3 nucleotide sequence: TGTGCCAGCTCACCCTCGGCGGGGCACGTTAATGAAAAACTGTTTTTT.

This clone showed up just a few times. The chain couples TRBV29-1 to TRBJ2-1; a weak D match, TRBD2 (5 bases). Germline lookup yields CDR1 SQVTM and CDR2 ANQGSEA. The CDR3 spans 12 residues. Trimming removed 5 bases from V and 8 bases from J, with 13 bases in between. Here the CDR3 DNA reads TGCAGCGTTACTAGAGAAGCGGATGAGCAGTTCTTC. It codes for CSVTREADEQFF.